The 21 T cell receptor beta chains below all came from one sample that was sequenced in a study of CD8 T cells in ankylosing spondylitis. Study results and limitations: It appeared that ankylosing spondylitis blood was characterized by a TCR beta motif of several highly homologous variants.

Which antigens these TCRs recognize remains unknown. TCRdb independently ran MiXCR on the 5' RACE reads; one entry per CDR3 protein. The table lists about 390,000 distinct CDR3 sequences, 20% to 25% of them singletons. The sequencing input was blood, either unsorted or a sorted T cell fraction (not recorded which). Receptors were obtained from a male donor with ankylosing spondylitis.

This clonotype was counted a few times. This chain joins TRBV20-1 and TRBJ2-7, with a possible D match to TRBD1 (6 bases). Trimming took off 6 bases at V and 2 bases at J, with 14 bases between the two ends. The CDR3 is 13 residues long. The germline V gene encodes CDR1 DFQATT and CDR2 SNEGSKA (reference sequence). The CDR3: CSASRGRAYEQYF. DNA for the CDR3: TGCAGTGCCAGCAGGGGCCGGGCCTACGAGCAGTACTTC.

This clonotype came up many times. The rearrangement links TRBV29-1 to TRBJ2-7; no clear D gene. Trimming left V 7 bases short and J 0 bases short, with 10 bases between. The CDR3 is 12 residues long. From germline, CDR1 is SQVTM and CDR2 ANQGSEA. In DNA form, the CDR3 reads TGCAGCGCAAGCGCCTCCTCCTACGAGCAGTACTTC. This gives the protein CSASASSYEQYF.

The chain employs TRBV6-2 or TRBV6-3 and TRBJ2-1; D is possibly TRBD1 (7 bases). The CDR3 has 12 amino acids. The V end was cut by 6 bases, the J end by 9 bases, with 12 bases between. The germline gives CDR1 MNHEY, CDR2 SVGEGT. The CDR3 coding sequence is TGTGCCAGCAGGGAGGGGGCAGCTGAGCAGTTCTTC. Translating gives CASREGAAEQFF.

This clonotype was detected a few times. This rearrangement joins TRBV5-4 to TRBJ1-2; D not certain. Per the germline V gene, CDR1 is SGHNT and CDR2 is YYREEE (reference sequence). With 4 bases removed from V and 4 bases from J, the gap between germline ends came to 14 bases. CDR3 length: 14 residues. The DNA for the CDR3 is TGTGCCAGCAGCACCGACGGGAGATTCTATGGCTACACCTTC. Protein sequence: CASSTDGRFYGYTF.

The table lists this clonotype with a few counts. CDR3 coding DNA: TGTGCCAGCAGCTTGGGCCCCGTACGGAATCAGCCCCAGCATTTT. It translates to CASSLGPVRNQPQHF. V gene TRBV5-5 combines with J gene TRBJ1-5; D is undetermined. Germline V gene sequence: CDR1 SGHKS, CDR2 YYEKEE (reference sequence). V was pared by 0 bases and J by 4 bases, with 11 bases between. The CDR3 spans 15 residues.

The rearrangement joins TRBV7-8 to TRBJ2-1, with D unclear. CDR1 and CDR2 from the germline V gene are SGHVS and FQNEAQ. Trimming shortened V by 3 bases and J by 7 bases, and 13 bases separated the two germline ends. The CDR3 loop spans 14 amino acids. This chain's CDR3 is CASSFSHLGNEQFF. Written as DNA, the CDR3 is TGTGCCAGCAGCTTTAGCCACTTGGGGAATGAGCAGTTCTTC.

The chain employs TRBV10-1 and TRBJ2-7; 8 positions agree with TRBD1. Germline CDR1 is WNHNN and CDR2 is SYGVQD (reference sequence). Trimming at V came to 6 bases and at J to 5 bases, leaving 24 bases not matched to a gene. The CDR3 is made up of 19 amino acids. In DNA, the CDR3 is TGCGCCAGCAGGAGGTCTGCACTTGAGAAGCCAGGGGGCCAGGACGAGCAGTACTTC. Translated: CASRRSALEKPGGQDEQYF.

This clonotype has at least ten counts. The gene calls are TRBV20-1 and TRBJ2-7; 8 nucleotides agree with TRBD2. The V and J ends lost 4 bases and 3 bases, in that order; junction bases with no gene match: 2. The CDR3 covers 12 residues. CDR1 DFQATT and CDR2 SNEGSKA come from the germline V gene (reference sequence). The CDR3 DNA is TGCAGTGCTAAGCGGGAGAACTACGAGCAGTACTTC. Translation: CSAKRENYEQYF.

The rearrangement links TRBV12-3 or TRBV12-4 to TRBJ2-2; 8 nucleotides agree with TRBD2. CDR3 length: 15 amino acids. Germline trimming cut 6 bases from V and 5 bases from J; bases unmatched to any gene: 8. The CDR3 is CASSRGTSRTGELFF. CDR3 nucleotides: TGTGCCAGCAGCCGCGGGACTAGTCGGACCGGGGAGCTGTTTTTT.

This CDR3 is CASSLVSGLGTDTQYF. Written as DNA, the CDR3 is TGTGCCAGCAGCTTGGTATCCGGACTAGGGACAGATACGCAGTATTTT. This chain uses TRBV5-6 with TRBJ2-3; 7 bases are a match to TRBD2. J gave up 3 bases and V 0 bases, and 7 bases lay outside the gene matches. Germline assignment: CDR1 SGHDT and CDR2 YYEEEE. The CDR3 consists of 16 residues.

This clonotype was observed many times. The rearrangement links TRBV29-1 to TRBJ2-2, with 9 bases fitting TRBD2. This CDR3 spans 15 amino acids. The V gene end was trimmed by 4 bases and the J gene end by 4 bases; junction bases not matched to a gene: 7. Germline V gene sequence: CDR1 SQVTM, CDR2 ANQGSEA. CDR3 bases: TGCAGCGTTGTTGCGGGAGGGCCAGGCACCGGGGAGCTGTTTTTT. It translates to CSVVAGGPGTGELFF.

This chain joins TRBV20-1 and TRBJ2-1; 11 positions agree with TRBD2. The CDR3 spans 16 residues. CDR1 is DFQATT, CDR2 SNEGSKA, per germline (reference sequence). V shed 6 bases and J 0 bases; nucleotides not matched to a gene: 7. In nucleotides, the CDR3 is TGCAGTGCGCCACCTGGGACTAGCGGCTCCTACAATGAGCAGTTCTTC. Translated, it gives CSAPPGTSGSYNEQFF.

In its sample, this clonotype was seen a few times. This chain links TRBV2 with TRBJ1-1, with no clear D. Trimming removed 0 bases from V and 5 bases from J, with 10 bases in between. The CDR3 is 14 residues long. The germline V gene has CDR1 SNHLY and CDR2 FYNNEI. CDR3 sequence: CASSEAGKWTEAFF. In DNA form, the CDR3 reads TGTGCCAGCAGTGAAGCAGGGAAATGGACTGAAGCTTTCTTT. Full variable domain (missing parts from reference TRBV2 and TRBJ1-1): EPEVTQTPSHQVTQMGQEVILRCVPISNHLYFYWYRQILGQKVEFLVSFYNNEISEKSEIFDDQFSVERPDGSNFTLKIRSTKLEDSAMYFCASSEAGKWTEAFFGQGTRLTVV.

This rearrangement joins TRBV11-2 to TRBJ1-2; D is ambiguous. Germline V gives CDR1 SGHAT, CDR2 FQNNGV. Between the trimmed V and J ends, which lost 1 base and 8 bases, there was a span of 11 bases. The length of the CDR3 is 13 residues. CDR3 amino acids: CASSLGVVGGYTF. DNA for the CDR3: TGTGCCAGCAGCTTAGGGGTTGTGGGAGGCTACACCTTC.

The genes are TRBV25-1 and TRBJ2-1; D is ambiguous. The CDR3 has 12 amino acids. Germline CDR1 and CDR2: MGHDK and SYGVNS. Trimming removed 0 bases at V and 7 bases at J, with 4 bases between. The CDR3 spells CASSEYENEQFF. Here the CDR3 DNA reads TGTGCCAGCAGTGAATATGAGAATGAGCAGTTCTTC.

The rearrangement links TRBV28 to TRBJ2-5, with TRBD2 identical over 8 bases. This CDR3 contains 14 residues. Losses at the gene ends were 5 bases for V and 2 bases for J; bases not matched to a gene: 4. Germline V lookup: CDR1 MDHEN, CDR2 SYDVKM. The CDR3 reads CASSRAGAQETQYF. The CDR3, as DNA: TGTGCCAGCAGTAGAGCGGGAGCACAAGAGACCCAGTACTTC.

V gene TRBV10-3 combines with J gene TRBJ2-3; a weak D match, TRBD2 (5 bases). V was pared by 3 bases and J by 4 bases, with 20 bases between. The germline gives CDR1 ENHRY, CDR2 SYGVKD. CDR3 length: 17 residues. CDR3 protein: CAISDIGLHTPPDTQYF. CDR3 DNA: TGTGCCATCAGTGACATAGGACTCCATACCCCCCCAGATACGCAGTATTTT.

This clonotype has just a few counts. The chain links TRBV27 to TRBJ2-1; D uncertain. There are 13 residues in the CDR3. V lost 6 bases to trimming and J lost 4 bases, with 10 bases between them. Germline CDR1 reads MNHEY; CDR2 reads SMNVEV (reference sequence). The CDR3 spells CASRSSWYNEQFF. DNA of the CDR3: TGTGCCAGCAGATCCTCATGGTACAATGAGCAGTTCTTC.

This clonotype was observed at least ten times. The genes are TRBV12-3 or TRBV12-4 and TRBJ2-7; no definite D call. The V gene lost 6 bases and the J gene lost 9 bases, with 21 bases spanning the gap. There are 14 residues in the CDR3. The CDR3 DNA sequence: TGTGCCAGCAGCTACAGTGACCGCCTTGGTCGGCAGTACTTC. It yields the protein CASSYSDRLGRQYF.

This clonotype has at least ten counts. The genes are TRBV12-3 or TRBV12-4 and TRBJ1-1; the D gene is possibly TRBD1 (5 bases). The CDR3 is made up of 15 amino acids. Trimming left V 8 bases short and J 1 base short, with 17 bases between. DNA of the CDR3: TGTGCCAGCTCCGATGGTGGGGGAACGAACACTGAAGCTTTCTTT. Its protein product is CASSDGGGTNTEAFF.

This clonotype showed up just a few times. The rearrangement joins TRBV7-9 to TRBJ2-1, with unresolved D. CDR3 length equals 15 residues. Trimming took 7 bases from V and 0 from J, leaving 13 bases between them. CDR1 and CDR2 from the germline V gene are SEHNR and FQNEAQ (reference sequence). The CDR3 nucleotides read TGTGCCAGCACCCAGTACAAAACCTCCTACAATGAGCAGTTCTTC. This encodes CASTQYKTSYNEQFF.